These 18 T cell receptor beta chains were sequenced from one sample in a study of cytomegalovirus exposure and HLA in healthy donors. PCR employed 60 Vbeta and 13 Jbeta primers. Clones were read by immunoSEQ multiplex PCR, and TCRdb kept only the in-frame ones, dropping some. The sample lists some 240,000 clones, around 73% occurring once. The sample comprised PBMCs. Receptor source: a male donor in good health and CMV-seronegative.

J is TRBJ2-7 and V is TRBV7-2; D perhaps matches TRBD2 (5 bases). V lost 2 bases and J 3 bases, leaving 14 bases between the germline ends. The CDR3 totals 15 residues. CDR1 and CDR2 (germline): SGHTA, FQGNSA. The CDR3 loop reads CASSLTPYGGYEQYF. The CDR3 nucleotides read TGTGCCAGCAGCTTAACACCCTACGGAGGCTACGAGCAGTACTTC.

This chain connects TRBV19 to TRBJ2-7; D is unresolved. The germline V gene encodes CDR1 LNHDA and CDR2 SQIVND (reference sequence). CDR3 length: 15 amino acids. V was cut by 3 bases and J by 2 bases, with 14 bases left in between. The CDR3 DNA reads as TGTGCCAGTAGTATCCCAGGAAACTTTGCCTACGAGCAGTACTTC. This translates into CASSIPGNFAYEQYF.

The genes are TRBV28 and TRBJ2-7, with D possibly TRBD2 on 6 matching bases. Trimming removed 4 bases at V and 2 bases at J, with 18 bases between. CDR1 is MDHEN and CDR2 is SYDVKM in the germline V gene. The CDR3 consists of 16 residues. The CDR3 loop is CASSSPLAVYTYEQYF. CDR3 nucleotide sequence: TGTGCCAGCAGTTCACCCTTAGCGGTTTACACCTACGAGCAGTACTTC.

The genes are TRBV6-4 and TRBJ2-3, with no clear D. V dropped 0 bases and J dropped 6 bases, with 7 bases sitting between them. The CDR3 has 13 residues. CDR1 MRHNA and CDR2 SNTAGT come from the germline V gene. CDR3 sequence reads: CASSDSRHDTQYF. CDR3 coding DNA: TGTGCCAGCAGTGACTCCAGGCACGATACGCAGTATTTT.

This sequence joins TRBV5-1 and TRBJ2-3; 11 bases fit TRBD2. V was clipped by 0 bases and J by 2 bases; unmatched bases: 5. Germline lookup yields CDR1 SGHRS and CDR2 YFSETQ. There are 17 residues in the CDR3. The CDR3, as DNA: TGCGCCAGCAGCTTGGGTGGGACTAGCGGATACACAGATACGCAGTATTTT. The encoded protein is CASSLGGTSGYTDTQYF.

CDR3 DNA: TGTGCCAGCAGCTTGGGGGCAGGCGGTGGAAACACCATATATTTT. Amino acids: CASSLGAGGGNTIYF. The chain recombines TRBV7-3 with TRBJ1-3; the D gene is possibly TRBD1 (6 bases). The CDR3 extends over 15 amino acids. Germline V gives CDR1 SGHTA, CDR2 FQGTGA. Trimming left V 3 bases short and J 3 bases short, with 12 bases between.

The chain links TRBV5-1 to TRBJ2-1; 14 bases are shared with TRBD2. The CDR3 runs 16 residues. Germline CDR1 reads SGHRS; CDR2 reads YFSETQ. V was pared by 0 bases and J by 6 bases, with 2 bases of the junction left unmatched. The CDR3 reads CASSLETSGRANEQFF. The CDR3 DNA follows: TGCGCCAGCAGCTTGGAGACTAGCGGGAGGGCCAATGAGCAGTTCTTC.

The V call is TRBV19, the J call TRBJ1-5; 8 bases align to TRBD1. CDR3 length equals 14 residues. After removal of 4 bases from V and 6 bases from J, the junction contained 5 bases not matched to a gene. Germline loops: CDR1 LNHDA, CDR2 SQIVND (reference sequence). CDR3 protein: CASSKTGDSQPQHF. The CDR3 coding sequence is TGTGCCAGTAGTAAGACAGGGGATAGTCAGCCCCAGCATTTT.

The V gene is TRBV5-4, the J gene TRBJ2-1, with 7 bases aligning to TRBD2. Trimming took 6 bases from V and 6 from J; bases not matched to a gene: 6. This CDR3 is built from 13 residues. Germline V gives CDR1 SGHNT, CDR2 YYREEE (reference sequence). DNA for the CDR3: TGTGCCAGCACCCGAGCGGGATCCAATGAGCAGTTCTTC. Residues: CASTRAGSNEQFF.

The chain has TRBV28 and TRBJ2-1; 8 bases fit TRBD2. CDR3 length: 16 amino acids. Germline CDR1 MDHEN, CDR2 SYDVKM. Germline trimming cut 5 bases from V and 0 bases from J; bases unmatched to any gene: 6. CDR3 in DNA: TGTGCCAGCAGTCTCCTCGGGGGGGGCTCCTACAATGAGCAGTTCTTC. Its translation is CASSLLGGGSYNEQFF.

This clone was found a few times. The gene calls are TRBV15 and TRBJ1-2, with TRBD1 as a possible D gene (5 bases). Germline V CDR1 and CDR2: LNHNV, YYDKDF (reference sequence). This CDR3 is 18 amino acids long. Trimming shortened V by 0 bases and J by 4 bases, and 21 bases separated the two germline ends. CDR3 coding DNA: TGTGCCACCAGCAGAGATTTTCTGGCGGGGGGATCGGGCTATGGCTACACCTTC. Translation gives CATSRDFLAGGSGYGYTF.

The V gene is TRBV12-5, the J gene TRBJ2-3; TRBD2 matches at 8 bases. Germline values: CDR1 LGHNT, CDR2 FRNRAP. The CDR3 has 15 residues. V lost 1 base to trimming and J lost 3 bases; unmatched junction nucleotides: 3. The DNA for the CDR3 is TGTGCTAGTGGTTTGGAGGGCGGGAGGACAGATACGCAGTATTTT. Translated: CASGLEGGRTDTQYF.

V usage is TRBV7-3 and J usage is TRBJ1-1; D may be TRBD1 (6 bases). Germline values: CDR1 SGHTA, CDR2 FQGTGA. This CDR3 has 13 amino acids. V lost 8 bases and J 2 bases, leaving 12 bases between the germline ends. The CDR3 DNA follows: TGTGCCAGCGTAGGGGACACCAACACTGAAGCTTTCTTT. Translation: CASVGDTNTEAFF. The full variable domain, in which reference TRBV7-3 and TRBJ1-1 provide the parts outside the CDR3, is GAGVSQTPSNKVTEKGKYVELRCDPISGHTALYWYRQSLGQGPEFLIYFQGTGAADDSGLPNDRFFAVRPEGSVSTLKIQRTERGDSAVYLCASVGDTNTEAFFGQGTRLTVV.

This clone was seen a single time. Here the CDR3 DNA reads TGTGCCATCAGTGAGGGACCGGGACAGGGGGTGAGCGAGCAGTACTTC. Its translation is CAISEGPGQGVSEQYF. The J gene is TRBJ2-7, the V gene TRBV10-3, with 11 bases fitting TRBD1. Germline CDR1 reads ENHRY; CDR2 reads SYGVKD. Unmatched junction bases numbered 9, after V lost 2 bases and J lost 6 bases. The length of the CDR3 is 16 residues.

The V call is TRBV9, the J call TRBJ1-4; no clear D gene. Trimming cost V 0 bases and J 5 bases, with 11 bases left between them. CDR3 size: 15 residues. Germline V CDR1 and CDR2: SGDLS, YYNGEE. CDR3 region: CASSVGPPRNEKLFF. CDR3 nucleotide sequence: TGTGCCAGCAGCGTAGGTCCTCCCCGGAATGAAAAACTGTTTTTT.

CDR3 DNA sequence: TGTGCCAGCAGCCCGCGGGGGCCGGATACGCAGTATTTT. It translates to CASSPRGPDTQYF. The V and J genes are TRBV7-9 and TRBJ2-3; tentative D call: TRBD2 (7 bases). There are 13 residues in the CDR3. The germline V gene encodes CDR1 SEHNR and CDR2 FQNEAQ (reference sequence). The germline V and J ends were trimmed by 5 bases and 6 bases, with 12 bases remaining between them. Full variable domain (missing parts from reference TRBV7-9 and TRBJ2-3): DTGVSQNPRHKITKRGQNVTFRCDPISEHNRLYWYRQTLGQGPEFLTYFQNEAQLEKSRLLSDRFSAERPKGSFSTLEIQRTEQGDSAMYLCASSPRGPDTQYFGPGTRLTVL.

The chain recombines TRBV5-6 with TRBJ2-4; 8 nucleotides agree with TRBD1. The germline gives CDR1 SGHDT, CDR2 YYEEEE. J lost 2 bases, V lost 2 bases, and 9 bases had no gene match. There are 17 residues in the CDR3. The CDR3 coding sequence is TGTGCCAGCAGCTTCGTTCAGGGGGCAAGGTCCAAAAACATTCAGTACTTC. This codes for CASSFVQGARSKNIQYF.

This clone has only a few counts. The chain combines TRBV6-1 with TRBJ1-2, with 9 nucleotides matching TRBD1. This CDR3 is built from 13 residues. The ends lost 6 bases at V and 2 bases at J; junction bases unmatched: 1. Germline V lookup: CDR1 MNHNS, CDR2 SASEGT. The CDR3: CASRGTGNYGYTF. CDR3 nucleotides: TGTGCCAGCAGAGGGACAGGGAACTATGGCTACACCTTC.